The 22 T cell receptor beta chains in this list originate from one sample, sequenced in a study of blood T cell repertoires in COVID-19. Only in-frame clones appear in the TCRdb table, and some are missing; sequencing was by immunoSEQ multiplex PCR. The sample records about 88,000 clones, about 83% being singletons. The material sequenced was peripheral blood. The receptors were gathered from a woman in her 70s with acute or convalescent COVID-19.

This chain connects TRBV10-2 to TRBJ1-6; D unclear. V was clipped by 1 base and J by 6 bases, with 10 bases between them. This CDR3 comprises 15 residues. Per germline, CDR1 WSHSY and CDR2 SAAADI. The CDR3 DNA sequence: TGCGCCAGCAGTGAGTTTGGGGAGGGTAATTCACCCCTCCACTTT. It translates to CASSEFGEGNSPLHF.

The chain joins TRBV9 to TRBJ2-2; D not resolved. The ends were cut back, 1 base at V and 5 bases at J, with 12 bases in the middle. The germline V gene encodes CDR1 SGDLS and CDR2 YYNGEE. This CDR3 spans 15 amino acids. The CDR3 protein is CASSVSGGATGELFF. As DNA, the CDR3 is TGTGCCAGCAGCGTATCCGGTGGTGCGACCGGGGAGCTGTTTTTT.

The chain is built from TRBV21-1 and TRBJ1-2; TRBD1 is the table's D call and was not checked against the DNA. TRBV21-1 is shown as a pseudogene. The CDR3 has 12 residues. The CDR3 is CASSAFTRGYTF. Here the CDR3 DNA reads TGTGCCAGCAGTGCCTTCACACGTGGCTACACCTTC.

The chain uses TRBV11-3 and TRBJ2-1, with TRBD1 matching 10 bases. CDR1 is SGHNT, CDR2 YENEEA, per germline. The V segment lost 0 bases and the J segment 7 bases; nucleotides outside the gene matches: 3. This CDR3 has 15 residues. This CDR3 reads CASSLEGTGVNEQFF. In DNA, the CDR3 is TGTGCCAGCAGCTTAGAGGGGACAGGGGTAAATGAGCAGTTCTTC.

The chain uses TRBV11-3 and TRBJ1-1; 9 bases agree with TRBD1. Germline V lookup: CDR1 SGHNT, CDR2 YENEEA. The CDR3 length is 14 residues. The V and J ends lost 5 bases and 8 bases, in that order; junction bases with no gene match: 9. CDR3 sequence: CASSPLRGTGEAFF. For the CDR3, the DNA is TGTGCCAGCAGCCCCCTCCGGGGGACAGGGGAAGCTTTCTTT.

V and J are TRBV11-1 and TRBJ2-2; 7 bases agree with TRBD1. Per germline, CDR1 SGHAT and CDR2 FQDESV (reference sequence). V lost 8 bases and J lost 3; bases outside the gene matches: 9. The CDR3 extends over 15 amino acids. The CDR3 bases are TGTGCCAGCTCCAGGGGCCAGGGGGACACCGGGGAGCTGTTTTTT. Translating it yields CASSRGQGDTGELFF.

The rearrangement joins TRBV2 to TRBJ1-5, with 7 bases matching TRBD1. Germline assignment: CDR1 SNHLY and CDR2 FYNNEI. Losses at the gene ends were 6 bases for V and 0 bases for J; bases not matched to a gene: 8. CDR3 length: 16 residues. The CDR3 DNA is TGTGCCAGCAGCAGGACAGGTGTCTATAGCAATCAGCCCCAGCATTTT. Translation: CASSRTGVYSNQPQHF.

V is TRBV5-1 and J is TRBJ2-7, with D possibly being TRBD2 (5 bases). From germline, CDR1 is SGHRS and CDR2 YFSETQ. This CDR3 has 14 amino acids. The V gene lost 0 bases and the J gene lost 7 bases, with 14 bases spanning the gap. CDR3 sequence reads: CASSLVPLGGEQYV. CDR3 bases: TGCGCCAGCAGCTTGGTACCTCTCGGCGGGGAGCAGTACGTC.

The chain links TRBV5-1 to TRBJ1-1; D may be TRBD1 (6 bases). Trimming shortened V by 0 bases and J by 4 bases, and 13 bases separated the two germline ends. CDR3 length: 15 residues. Germline-derived CDR1 and CDR2 are SGHRS and YFSETQ. CDR3 residues: CASSLANRVRTEAFF. CDR3 bases: TGCGCCAGCAGCTTGGCAAACAGGGTTCGCACTGAAGCTTTCTTT.

The V call is TRBV7-9, the J call TRBJ2-1, with TRBD1 identical over 9 bases. The CDR3 is made up of 17 amino acids. The germline V gene encodes CDR1 SEHNR and CDR2 FQNEAQ (reference sequence). With 6 bases clipped from V and 0 bases from J, the junction kept 9 bases outside the gene matches. The CDR3 region is CASRYTGTGSSYNEQFF. The CDR3 bases are TGTGCCAGCAGGTACACCGGGACAGGGAGCTCCTACAATGAGCAGTTCTTC.

This clone was counted between two and nine times. V usage is TRBV7-9 and J usage is TRBJ2-2, with no clear D. Trimming stripped 4 bases from V and 1 base from J, with 7 bases between. Germline CDR1 reads SEHNR; CDR2 reads FQNEAQ (reference sequence). This CDR3 contains 14 residues. CDR3 amino acids: CASSSQWNTGELFF. The CDR3 coding sequence is TGTGCCAGCAGCTCACAGTGGAACACCGGGGAGCTGTTTTTT.

The chain employs TRBV4-3 and TRBJ1-2, with 10 bases identical to TRBD1. The CDR3 spans 16 residues. The germline V gene has CDR1 LGHNA and CDR2 YSLEER. Unmatched junction bases numbered 9, after V lost 1 base and J lost 7 bases. The CDR3 DNA sequence: TGCGCCAGCAGCCAAGGACGAGGACAGGGGGGAGTTGGCTACACCTTC. Encoded protein: CASSQGRGQGGVGYTF.

This chain joins TRBV20-1 and TRBJ1-4, with 7 positions matching TRBD1. Trimming removed 3 bases from V and 2 bases from J; junction bases left unmatched: 9. Looked up from germline, CDR1 is DFQATT and CDR2 is SNEGSKA (reference sequence). The CDR3 spans 16 residues. The DNA of the CDR3 is TGCAGTGCTAGTCCACCAGGGGGAAGGACTAATGAAAAACTGTTTTTT. This codes for CSASPPGGRTNEKLFF.

The chain is built from TRBV28 and TRBJ1-1; D might be TRBD1 (5 bases). CDR1 is MDHEN, CDR2 SYDVKM, per germline. This CDR3 contains 15 residues. Trimming left V 1 base short and J 3 bases short, with 12 bases between. This CDR3 is CASSLFQGKYTEAFF. CDR3 DNA sequence: TGTGCCAGCAGTTTATTTCAGGGTAAGTACACTGAAGCTTTCTTT. The variable domain in full, completed from reference TRBV28 and TRBJ1-1, reads DVKVTQSSRYLVKRTGEKVFLECVQDMDHENMFWYRQDPGLGLRLIYFSYDVKMKEKGDIPEGYSVSREKKERFSLILESASTNQTSMYLCASSLFQGKYTEAFFGQGTRLTVV.

The J gene is TRBJ1-2, the V gene TRBV5-4; TRBD1 agrees at 9 bases. Losses at the gene ends were 2 bases for V and 6 bases for J; bases not matched to a gene: 8. Per the germline V gene, CDR1 is SGHNT and CDR2 is YYREEE (reference sequence). The CDR3 covers 15 residues. This CDR3 is CASSFGQGFVDGYTF. The DNA of the CDR3 is TGTGCCAGCAGCTTCGGACAGGGGTTTGTGGATGGCTACACCTTC.

The chain carries TRBV6-1 and TRBJ2-2, with 13 bases matching TRBD2. This CDR3 comprises 17 residues. CDR1 and CDR2 from the germline V gene are MNHNS and SASEGT. The J segment lost 4 bases and the V segment lost 4 bases, leaving 6 bases of the junction unmatched. CDR3 bases: TGTGCCAGCAGTGCACTAGCGGGGGGGCGCGGCACCGGGGAGCTGTTTTTT. This encodes CASSALAGGRGTGELFF.

The chain employs TRBV24-1 and TRBJ1-3; D not resolved. The CDR3 sequence is 14 residues long. CDR1 is KGHDR, CDR2 SFDVKD, per germline. Trimming left V 2 bases short and J 4 bases short, with 8 bases between. CDR3 residues: CATSDWPNGNTIYF. For the CDR3, the DNA is TGTGCCACCAGTGATTGGCCAAACGGAAACACCATATATTTT.

The gene calls are TRBV24-1 and TRBJ2-5; 9 nucleotides line up with TRBD2. Germline CDR1 and CDR2: KGHDR and SFDVKD. The CDR3 consists of 18 residues. V gave up 5 bases and J gave up 1 base; unmatched junction bases: 13. CDR3 sequence reads: CATSGSGNLAGSQETQYF. The CDR3 nucleotides are TGTGCCACCAGTGGGTCAGGGAATCTAGCGGGGTCCCAAGAGACCCAGTACTTC.

The chain has TRBV6-5 and TRBJ1-4; D remains ambiguous. Germline-derived CDR1 and CDR2 are MNHEY and SVGAGI. The V end lost 6 bases, the J end lost 7 bases, and 12 bases lay between the germline ends. The CDR3 sequence is 13 residues long. The CDR3 here is CASRGRNGEKLFF. CDR3 sequence (DNA): TGTGCCAGCAGGGGGAGGAATGGTGAAAAACTGTTTTTT.

This rearrangement joins TRBV27 to TRBJ1-6; D call uncertain. The V gene lost 3 bases and the J gene lost 7 bases, with 10 bases spanning the gap. The CDR3 consists of 14 residues. Germline assignment: CDR1 MNHEY and CDR2 SMNVEV (reference sequence). CDR3: CASSFRQANSPLHF. The CDR3 region has the DNA TGTGCCAGCAGTTTTAGGCAGGCGAATTCACCCCTCCACTTT.

J is TRBJ1-1 and V is TRBV28; no firm D call. V was pared by 5 bases and J by 1 base, with 8 bases between. The CDR3 has 13 amino acids. CDR1 is MDHEN and CDR2 is SYDVKM in the germline V gene. The CDR3: CASSVTENTEAFF. The DNA of the CDR3 is TGTGCCAGCAGTGTCACAGAGAACACTGAAGCTTTCTTT.

V usage is TRBV5-1 and J usage is TRBJ2-7; 11 nucleotides align to TRBD2. V shed 0 bases and J 7 bases; nucleotides not matched to a gene: 12. This CDR3 has 17 amino acids. Per the germline V gene, CDR1 is SGHRS and CDR2 is YFSETQ. The DNA for the CDR3 is TGCGCCAGCAGCTTGGGTGGGACTAGCGGACAGGGGAGAGAGCAGTACGTC. As protein: CASSLGGTSGQGREQYV.